The source of this TCR beta chain is a study of T cells in Graves' hyperthyroidism and ophthalmopathy. Whole-study results and caveats: In the analysis, a 13 V-J model separated ophthalmopathy from stable hyperthyroidism.

The hyperthyroidism patients had all been newly diagnosed, and their disease duration was under 2 months. Their ages ranged from 18 to 65 years. Uncontrolled infection, other autoimmune disease, pregnancy and lactation each barred patients from inclusion. Germline V lookup: CDR1 SNHLY, CDR2 FYNNEI. This CDR3 comprises 13 residues. Trimming removed 8 bases from V and 3 bases from J, with 10 bases in between. This clonotype was recorded many times. Its antigen is undetermined. Using RNA transcripts as the source, TCR beta CDR3 regions were amplified. The primer set for the first-round RT-PCR of the TCR CDR3 was HTBI. TCRdb re-called the multiplex PCR reads with MiXCR, one entry per CDR3 protein. This table has about 840,000 distinct CDR3 sequences, more than 30% appearing once.

V usage is TRBV2 and J usage is TRBJ1-4; TRBD1 might be the D (5 bases). This receptor was taken from a man aged 18 to 30 with Graves' hyperthyroidism. Sequenced material: blood. CDR3 DNA sequence: TGTGCCAGCGATGGACACCCTAATGAAAAACTGTTTTTT. Its translation: CASDGHPNEKLFF.